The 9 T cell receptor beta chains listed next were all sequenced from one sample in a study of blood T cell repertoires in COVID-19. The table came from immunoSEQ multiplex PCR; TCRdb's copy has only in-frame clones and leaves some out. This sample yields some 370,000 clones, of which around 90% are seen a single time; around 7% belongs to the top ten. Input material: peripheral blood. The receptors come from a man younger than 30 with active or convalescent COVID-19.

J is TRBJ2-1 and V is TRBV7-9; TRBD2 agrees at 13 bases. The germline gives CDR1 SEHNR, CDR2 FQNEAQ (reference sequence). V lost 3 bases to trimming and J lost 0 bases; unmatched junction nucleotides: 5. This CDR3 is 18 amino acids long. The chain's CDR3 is CASSFLLAGGGSYNEQFF. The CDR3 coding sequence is TGTGCCAGCAGCTTTTTACTAGCGGGAGGGGGCTCCTACAATGAGCAGTTCTTC. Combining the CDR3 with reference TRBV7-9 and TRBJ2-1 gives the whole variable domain DTGVSQNPRHKITKRGQNVTFRCDPISEHNRLYWYRQTLGQGPEFLTYFQNEAQLEKSRLLSDRFSAERPKGSFSTLEIQRTEQGDSAMYLCASSFLLAGGGSYNEQFFGPGTRLTVL.

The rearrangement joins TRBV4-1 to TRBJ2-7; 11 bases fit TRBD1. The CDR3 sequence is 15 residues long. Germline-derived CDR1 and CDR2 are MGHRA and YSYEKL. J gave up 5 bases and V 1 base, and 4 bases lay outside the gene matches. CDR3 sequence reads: CASSQGGQGGHEQYF. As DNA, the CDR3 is TGCGCCAGCAGCCAAGGGGGACAGGGGGGCCACGAGCAGTACTTC.

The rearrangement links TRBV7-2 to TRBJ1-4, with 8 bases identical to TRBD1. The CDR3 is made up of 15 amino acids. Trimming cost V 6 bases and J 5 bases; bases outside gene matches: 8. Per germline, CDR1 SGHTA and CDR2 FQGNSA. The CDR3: CASRTNRGNNEKLFF. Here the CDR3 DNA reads TGTGCCAGCAGAACGAACAGGGGGAACAATGAAAAACTGTTTTTT.

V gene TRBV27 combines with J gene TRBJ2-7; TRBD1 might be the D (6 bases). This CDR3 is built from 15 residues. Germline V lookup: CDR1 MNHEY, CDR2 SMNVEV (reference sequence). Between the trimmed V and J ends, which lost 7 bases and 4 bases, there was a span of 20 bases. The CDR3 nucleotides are TGTGCCAGCACACCCCAAGGGCAGGGGCCTTACGAGCAGTACTTC. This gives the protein CASTPQGQGPYEQYF.

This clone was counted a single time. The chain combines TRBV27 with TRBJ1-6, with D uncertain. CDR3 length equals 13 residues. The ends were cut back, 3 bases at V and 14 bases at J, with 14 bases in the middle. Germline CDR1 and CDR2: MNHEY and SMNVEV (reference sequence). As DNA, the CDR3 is TGTGCCAGCAGTTTTATGGTGGAGCTAGCCCTCCACTTT. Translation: CASSFMVELALHF.

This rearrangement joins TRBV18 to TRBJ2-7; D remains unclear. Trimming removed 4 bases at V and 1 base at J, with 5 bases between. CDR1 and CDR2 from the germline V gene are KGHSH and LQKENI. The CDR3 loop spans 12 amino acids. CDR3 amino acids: CASSLQSYEQYF. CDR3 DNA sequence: TGTGCCAGCTCACTACAATCCTACGAGCAGTACTTC.

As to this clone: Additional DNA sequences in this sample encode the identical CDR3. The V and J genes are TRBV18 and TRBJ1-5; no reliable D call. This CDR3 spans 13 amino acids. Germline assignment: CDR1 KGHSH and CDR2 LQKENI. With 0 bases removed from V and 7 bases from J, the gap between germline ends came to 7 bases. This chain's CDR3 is CASSPPGGQPQHF. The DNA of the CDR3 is TGTGCCAGCTCACCACCGGGCGGGCAGCCCCAGCATTTT.

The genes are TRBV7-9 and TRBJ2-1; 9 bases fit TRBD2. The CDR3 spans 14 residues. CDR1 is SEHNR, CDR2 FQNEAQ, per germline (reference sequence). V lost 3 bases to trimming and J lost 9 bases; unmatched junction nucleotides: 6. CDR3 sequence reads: CASSFSGSHSEQFF. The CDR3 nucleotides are TGTGCCAGCAGCTTTAGCGGGAGTCACAGTGAGCAGTTCTTC.

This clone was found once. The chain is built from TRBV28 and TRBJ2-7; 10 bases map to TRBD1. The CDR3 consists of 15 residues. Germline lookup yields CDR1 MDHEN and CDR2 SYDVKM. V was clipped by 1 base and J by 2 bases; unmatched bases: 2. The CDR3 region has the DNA TGTGCCAGCAGTTTATTGGGACAGGGGACCTACGAGCAGTACTTC. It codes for CASSLLGQGTYEQYF.